The entry that follows covers one T cell receptor (beta chain) sequence. The antigen remains undetermined. These data originate in a study of cytomegalovirus exposure and HLA in healthy donors. Study overall: There were approximately 85 million unique TCRs (from HLA-typed donors) in an early data release. Findings and caveats of the study: Accurate HLA-A and HLA-B prediction from TCR beta sequences was reported for most subjects. According to the study, roughly 180 TCR beta chains were cytomegalovirus-associated. In an earlier analysis, most TCR beta V segments were productive about 87% or about 30% of the time.

With 60 Vbeta and 13 Jbeta primers, the PCR was carried out. The data were produced by immunoSEQ multiplex PCR, yet TCRdb's version contains in-frame clones alone and is incomplete. The sample yields roughly 99,000 clones, approximately 75% seen once. Germline assignment: CDR1 SGHRS and CDR2 YFSETQ. This CDR3 spans 16 amino acids. V dropped 3 bases and J dropped 2; count of bases not matched to a gene: 7. This TCR came from a woman aged 40-49 years in good health and CMV-seronegative. Sequenced material: PBMCs. The rearrangement links TRBV5-1 to TRBJ2-1, with 8 bases lining up with TRBD2. The CDR3 DNA follows: TGCGCCAGCAGCTCCCGGGTAGCGGGGACCTACAATGAGCAGTTCTTC. This sequence encodes CASSSRVAGTYNEQFF.